Listed here are 20 T cell receptor beta chains from one sample, sequenced in a study of blood T cell repertoires in COVID-19. Method: immunoSEQ multiplex PCR; TCRdb's copy keeps in-frame clones and lacks some. The table has 200,000 to 300,000 clones, 90% seen once. The sequencing input was peripheral blood. The receptors stem from a woman in her 40s with acute or convalescent COVID-19.

The chain is built from TRBV5-1 and TRBJ2-5; TRBD2 agrees at 11 bases. V dropped 0 bases and J dropped 5; count of bases not matched to a gene: 6. Germline V lookup: CDR1 SGHRS, CDR2 YFSETQ. This CDR3 has 16 residues. The DNA for the CDR3 is TGCGCCAGCAGCTTGGATAGCGGGGGGGCCTGGGAGACCCAGTACTTC. Encoded protein: CASSLDSGGAWETQYF.

The chain recombines TRBV11-2 with TRBJ1-1; a possible D gene is TRBD1 (5 bases). Trimming took 3 bases from V and 2 from J, leaving 10 bases between them. Germline CDR1 is SGHAT and CDR2 is FQNNGV. The CDR3 has 14 amino acids. The chain's CDR3 is CASSLGLANTEAFF. CDR3 in DNA: TGTGCCAGCAGCTTGGGACTCGCCAACACTGAAGCTTTCTTT.

The chain uses TRBV18 and TRBJ1-1, with D unresolved. Per the germline V gene, CDR1 is KGHSH and CDR2 is LQKENI. The CDR3 has 13 amino acids. V was shortened by 5 bases and J by 0 bases, with 7 bases between the two germline ends. The DNA of the CDR3 is TGTGCCAGCTCAGGAGGGATGAACACTGAAGCTTTCTTT. Translating gives CASSGGMNTEAFF.

This clone was detected only a few times. The chain joins TRBV2 to TRBJ2-2, with 7 bases that match TRBD1. The trim removed 6 bases at V and 0 bases at J, leaving 4 bases unmatched. The CDR3 totals 15 residues. Germline CDR1 SNHLY, CDR2 FYNNEI. CDR3 residues: CASSSGGANTGELFF. In DNA form, the CDR3 reads TGTGCCAGCAGCTCAGGGGGTGCGAACACCGGGGAGCTGTTTTTT.

V and J are TRBV4-1 and TRBJ1-5; no clear D gene. Germline CDR1 is MGHRA and CDR2 is YSYEKL. The CDR3 consists of 16 residues. The V end was cut by 4 bases, the J end by 3 bases, with 16 bases between. DNA for the CDR3: TGCGCCAGCAGCCCTGGCTCCCAGTTCCACAATCAGCCCCAGCATTTT. This gives the protein CASSPGSQFHNQPQHF.

This chain links TRBV5-1 with TRBJ2-1; D remains unclear. Trimming removed 0 bases from V and 5 bases from J, with 6 bases in between. CDR3 length: 13 residues. Germline-derived CDR1 and CDR2 are SGHRS and YFSETQ. The CDR3 DNA sequence: TGCGCCAGCAGCTTGGGATACAACAATGAGCAGTTCTTC. This sequence encodes CASSLGYNNEQFF.

The chain uses TRBV7-2 and TRBJ1-1; perhaps TRBD1 as D (5 bases). Germline V gene sequence: CDR1 SGHTA, CDR2 FQGNSA. CDR3 length: 14 residues. V dropped 5 bases and J dropped 4 bases, with 14 bases sitting between them. The CDR3 here is CASSLAGRSTEAFF. DNA of the CDR3: TGTGCCAGCAGCCTCGCGGGGCGAAGCACTGAAGCTTTCTTT.

The chain has TRBV7-3 and TRBJ2-3, with unresolved D. CDR1 is SGHTA and CDR2 is FQGTGA in the germline V gene. V dropped 2 bases and J dropped 4 bases, with 19 bases sitting between them. The CDR3 spans 17 residues. CDR3 in amino acids: CASSLGGGGSIADTQYF. As DNA, the CDR3 is TGTGCCAGCAGCTTAGGCGGCGGCGGCTCGATAGCAGATACGCAGTATTTT.

The gene calls are TRBV27 and TRBJ1-5; the D gene is possibly TRBD1 (5 bases). Trimming took 6 bases from V and 3 from J, leaving 12 bases between them. In germline, CDR1 is MNHEY, CDR2 SMNVEV (reference sequence). The CDR3 length is 14 residues. CDR3 loop: CASSPGSHNQPQHF. The CDR3 DNA is TGTGCCAGCAGCCCAGGGTCCCACAATCAGCCCCAGCATTTT.

The V and J genes are TRBV15 and TRBJ1-2; TRBD1 aligns across 9 bases. CDR3 length: 14 residues. Per the germline V gene, CDR1 is LNHNV and CDR2 is YYDKDF (reference sequence). Trimming removed 5 bases from V and 2 bases from J; junction bases left unmatched: 3. The CDR3 region is CATSGTGGNYGYTF. The CDR3 DNA reads as TGTGCCACCAGCGGTACAGGGGGCAACTATGGCTACACCTTC.

The chain links TRBV10-2 to TRBJ2-7; no reliable D call. The V and J ends lost 4 bases and 5 bases respectively, with 6 bases between them. This CDR3 contains 11 residues. The germline V gene has CDR1 WSHSY and CDR2 SAAADI. The CDR3 DNA is TGCGCCAGCAGTGCAGGAAACGAGCAGTACGTC. Translated: CASSAGNEQYV.

The chain combines TRBV11-2 with TRBJ1-1; possibly TRBD1 for D (6 bases). Germline V gene sequence: CDR1 SGHAT, CDR2 FQNNGV. This CDR3 is 14 amino acids long. With 4 bases removed from V and 6 bases from J, the gap between germline ends came to 15 bases. CDR3 DNA sequence: TGTGCCAGCAGCTGGGGGGGGACACCACCTGAAGCTTTCTTT. It is translated as CASSWGGTPPEAFF.

This sequence joins TRBV30 and TRBJ1-3; D uncertain. The CDR3 is 13 residues long. Germline V lookup: CDR1 GTSNPN, CDR2 SVGIG (reference sequence). Trimming removed 4 bases from V and 0 bases from J, with 7 bases in between. The CDR3 region has the DNA TGTGCCTGGAATTCCGTCTCTGGAAACACCATATATTTT. Translating it yields CAWNSVSGNTIYF.

The sample holds one count of this clone. In nucleotides, the CDR3 is TGCAGCGTTGGGGGCGGACTAGGGGGGACCCAGTACTTC. Its protein product is CSVGGGLGGTQYF. This chain links TRBV29-1 with TRBJ2-5, with a weak D call TRBD2 (7 bases). Trimming left V 4 bases short and J 7 bases short, with 16 bases between. CDR1 is SQVTM, CDR2 ANQGSEA, per germline. CDR3 length equals 13 residues.

The J gene is TRBJ1-4, the V gene TRBV6-5; 8 nucleotides align to TRBD1. From germline, CDR1 is MNHEY and CDR2 SVGAGI. There are 15 residues in the CDR3. Trimming took 7 bases from V and 3 from J; bases not matched to a gene: 7. In DNA form, the CDR3 reads TGTGCCAGCATTAACCGGGACAGGCCTAATGAAAAACTGTTTTTT. This sequence encodes CASINRDRPNEKLFF.

J is TRBJ2-7 and V is TRBV2; TRBD2 aligns across 8 bases. CDR1 and CDR2 from the germline V gene are SNHLY and FYNNEI. V gave up 3 bases and J gave up 3 bases; unmatched junction bases: 4. The CDR3 consists of 14 residues. This chain's CDR3 is CASSERGAFYEQYV. CDR3 coding DNA: TGTGCCAGCAGTGAGCGGGGGGCTTTCTACGAGCAGTACGTC.

The V call is TRBV3-1 (or the pseudogene TRBV3-2), the J call TRBJ2-3; 10 positions match TRBD1. CDR3 length: 15 residues. J was trimmed by 5 bases and V by 8 bases; bases with no gene match: 10. The V gene's germline CDR1 is LGHDT and CDR2 YNNKEL (reference sequence). The CDR3 here is CASRPTGGAGDTQYF. The CDR3 nucleotides read TGTGCCAGCCGCCCGACAGGGGGCGCCGGAGATACGCAGTATTTT.

This chain joins TRBV28 and TRBJ1-2; 7 nucleotides match TRBD1. In germline, CDR1 is MDHEN, CDR2 SYDVKM. This CDR3 has 14 amino acids. The J segment lost 8 bases and the V segment lost 5 bases, leaving 11 bases of the junction unmatched. This chain's CDR3 is CASSPHYRGGGYTF. DNA for the CDR3: TGTGCCAGCAGTCCACATTACAGGGGAGGAGGCTACACCTTC.

The V and J genes are TRBV5-1 and TRBJ2-5; 7 positions agree with TRBD1. Trimming took 3 bases from V and 1 from J; bases not matched to a gene: 3. This CDR3 spans 14 amino acids. Looked up from germline, CDR1 is SGHRS and CDR2 is YFSETQ. For the CDR3, the DNA is TGCGCCAGCAGCTCGGGACAGCTCCAAGAGACCCAGTACTTC. It encodes CASSSGQLQETQYF.

The chain combines TRBV6-2 or TRBV6-3 with TRBJ2-6; D may be TRBD1 (5 bases). V was clipped by 2 bases and J by 0 bases, with 8 bases between them. The CDR3 has 16 amino acids. Looked up from germline, CDR1 is MNHEY and CDR2 is SVGEGT. The CDR3 DNA is TGTGCCAGCAGTTACGCGACAGTCTCTGGGGCCAACGTCCTGACTTTC. Encoded protein: CASSYATVSGANVLTF.